This TCR beta chain was sequenced in a study of shared clonotypes between healthy human individuals. Sorted-subset replicate PCR reactions contained roughly 200 ng DNA, corresponding to approximately 30,000 T cell genomes. Assay: immunoSEQ multiplex PCR; the TCRdb copy retains only in-frame clones and omits some. This table has over 2 million clones, 85% to 95% appearing once. It was into CD45RA+ naive and CD45RA-negative memory subsets that the CD4+ cells were split. As concerns this clone: Its antigen is not known.

Notes on the study in general: Incompleteness in sorted-subset sequencing, despite large depth, was shown by rarefaction. Lower generation probabilities were found for non-shared clonotypes than for those shared by all four donors.

Looked up from germline, CDR1 is SGHTA and CDR2 is FQGNSA. The CDR3 length is 18 residues. With 5 bases clipped from V and 1 base from J, the junction kept 9 bases outside the gene matches. The genes are TRBV7-2 and TRBJ2-2, with 11 bases matching TRBD2. Sequencing was done on a sample of naive CD4+ T cells from PBMCs. Subset specified: CD45RA+ positively selected. The sequence was obtained from a man aged 18 to 30 in good health. Some clones in this sample may be carry-over from other donors' samples. CDR3 protein: CASSPRLAGGGNTGELFF. DNA of the CDR3: TGTGCCAGCAGCCCCCGGCTAGCGGGAGGAGGGAACACCGGGGAGCTGTTTTTT.